Below, 3 T cell receptor beta chains from the same sample are listed, as sequenced in a study of T-cell memory formation after mild COVID-19 (dated by TCRdb to 2020 to 2023). Library method: 5' RACE. Sequencing was carried out with an Illumina NovaSeq 6000. TCRdb took the public reads, trimmed them with fastp at Q25, ran MiXCR for clone calling and kept in-frame beta chains. Identical CDR3 protein sequences are pooled into one entry, listed with their most common genes and DNA. Within this sample are under 250,000 distinct CDR3 sequences, with roughly 14% of them counted one time only. 2% to 2.5% of the sample is in the top ten clones. The sequenced material came from PBMCs or a T cell subset sorted from them (not recorded which). The receptors here all came from an adult woman who had mild COVID-19 (a few samples of this study predate the infection). The sample titles of this study are shuffled in the database, so cell type and time point are left out; the donor was told from shared clones.

This clonotype was found many times. This chain connects TRBV10-3 to TRBJ2-7, with no clear D. The germline V gene has CDR1 ENHRY and CDR2 SYGVKD. This CDR3 comprises 14 residues. V lost 10 bases and J lost 2, with 18 bases in between. In DNA, the CDR3 is TGTGCCACCCTTCGGACCCACCCAACCTACGAGCAGTACTTC. It encodes CATLRTHPTYEQYF.

The genes are TRBV12-3 or TRBV12-4 and TRBJ2-2; the D is unclear. CDR3 length equals 15 residues. The ends were cut back, 6 bases at V and 1 base at J, with 12 bases in the middle. The CDR3 spells CASSRNDGNTGELFF. For the CDR3, the DNA is TGTGCCAGCAGCCGCAACGACGGGAACACCGGGGAGCTGTTTTTT.

This clonotype is classed as medium-sized. The V and J genes are TRBV18 and TRBJ2-3; 8 nucleotides match TRBD2. The CDR3 runs to 17 residues. After removal of 2 bases from V and 4 bases from J, the junction contained 11 bases not matched to a gene. From germline, CDR1 is KGHSH and CDR2 LQKENI. The CDR3 here is CASSPARRAGESDTQYF. The CDR3 bases are TGTGCCAGCTCACCAGCTCGAAGAGCGGGAGAATCAGATACGCAGTATTTT.